This TCR beta chain emerged from a study of T-cell memory formation after mild COVID-19. Researchers used 5'RACE with constant-segment primers to make TCR alpha and TCR beta cDNA libraries that carry sample barcodes and UMIs. TCRdb used MiXCR to reprocess the 5' RACE reads, holding one entry per CDR3 protein. The table lists about 110,000 distinct CDR3 sequences, 9.5% to 15% of them singletons. Notes on the study in general: Memory from before infection featured some responding clones, which suggests cross-reactive memory joined.

The table lists this clonotype with a few counts. Its antigen remains unknown. Germline CDR1 and CDR2: SEHNR and FQNEAQ (reference sequence). The CDR3 length is 16 residues. Trimming took 6 bases from V and 0 from J; bases not matched to a gene: 9. This receptor was obtained from an adult woman who had mild COVID-19 (a few samples of this study predate the infection). Cell type and time point are not known. The chain links TRBV7-9 to TRBJ2-3; 7 bases match TRBD1. Sequencing was done on a sample of PBMCs or a T cell subset sorted from them (not recorded which). In DNA, the CDR3 is TGTGCCAGCAGTTCTCTGGGGACAGCAAGCACAGATACGCAGTATTTT. It encodes CASSSLGTASTDTQYF. Variable domain in full (rest from reference TRBV7-9 and TRBJ2-3): DTGVSQNPRHKITKRGQNVTFRCDPISEHNRLYWYRQTLGQGPEFLTYFQNEAQLEKSRLLSDRFSAERPKGSFSTLEIQRTEQGDSAMYLCASSSLGTASTDTQYFGPGTRLTVL.